This T cell receptor beta chain was observed in a study of cytomegalovirus exposure and HLA in healthy donors. Points from the study as a whole: The presence/absence work took it that sequencing depth was about the same across donors. Later analysis associated a missense DCLRE1C variant with TCR beta V- and J-gene trimming. In a later analysis, TCR association rates varied by HLA locus: DRB1 most, HLA-C fewest.

Of note for this clone: No antigen is known for it.

With 60 Vbeta and 13 Jbeta primers, the PCR was carried out. Assay used: immunoSEQ multiplex PCR; TCRdb lists only in-frame clones, some missing. The sample shows 200,000 to 300,000 clones, about 80% of them seen only once. This CDR3 comprises 12 residues. CDR1 is SGHTA, CDR2 FQGTGA, per germline. V lost 5 bases and J 2 bases, leaving 5 bases between the germline ends. The sequence came from a middle-aged woman in good health and CMV-seropositive. This rearrangement joins TRBV7-3 to TRBJ2-3; D is ambiguous. Sequenced sample: PBMCs. In DNA form, the CDR3 reads TGTGCCAGCAGCCTAGACACAGATACGCAGTATTTT. The encoded protein is CASSLDTDTQYF.